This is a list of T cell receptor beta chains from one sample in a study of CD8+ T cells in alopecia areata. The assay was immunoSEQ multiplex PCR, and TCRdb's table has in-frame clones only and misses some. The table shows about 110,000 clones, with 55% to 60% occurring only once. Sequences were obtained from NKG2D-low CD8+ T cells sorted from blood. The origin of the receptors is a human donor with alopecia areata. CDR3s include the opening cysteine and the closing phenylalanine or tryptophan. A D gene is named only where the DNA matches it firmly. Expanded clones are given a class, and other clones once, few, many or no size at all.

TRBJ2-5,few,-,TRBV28,CASKPPGSQETQYF,TGTGCCAGCAAGCCCCCAGGGTCCCAAGAGACCCAGTACTTC
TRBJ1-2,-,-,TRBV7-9,CASSPTNYGYTF,TGTGCCAGCAGCCCGACGAATTATGGCTACACCTTC
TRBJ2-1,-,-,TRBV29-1,CSVDPQGLYYNEQFF,TGCAGCGTTGATCCGCAGGGGCTCTACTACAATGAGCAGTTCTTC
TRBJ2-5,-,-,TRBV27,CASSLGSQETQYF,TGTGCCAGCAGTTTGGGCAGCCAAGAGACCCAGTACTTC
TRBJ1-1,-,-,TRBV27,CASSLSGPNTEAFF,TGTGCCAGCAGTTTATCGGGGCCGAACACTGAAGCTTTCTTT
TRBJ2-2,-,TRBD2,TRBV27,CASSRTSGRARTGELFF,TGTGCCAGCAGTAGGACTAGCGGGAGGGCCCGGACCGGGGAGCTGTTTTTT
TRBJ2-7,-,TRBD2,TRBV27,CASSLGPSGRNEQYF,TGTGCCAGCAGTTTAGGCCCTAGCGGGAGAAACGAGCAGTACTTC
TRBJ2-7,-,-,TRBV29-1,CSAFLDGTYEQYF,TGCAGCGCTTTCTTGGATGGGACCTACGAGCAGTACTTC
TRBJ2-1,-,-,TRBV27,CASRDTHNEQFF,TGTGCCAGCAGGGACACCCACAATGAGCAGTTCTTC
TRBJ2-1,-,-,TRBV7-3,CASSLMAGSYNEQFF,TGTGCCAGCAGCTTAATGGCGGGCTCCTACAATGAGCAGTTCTTC
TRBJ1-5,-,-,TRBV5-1,CASSLNGQFQDEPQHF,TGCGCCAGCAGCTTAAACGGACAGTTCCAGGATGAGCCCCAGCATTTT
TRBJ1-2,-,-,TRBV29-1,CSVDSLRQVYGYTF,TGCAGCGTTGACTCCCTGCGTCAGGTTTATGGCTACACCTTC
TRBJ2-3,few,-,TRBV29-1,CSVAEEADTQYF,TGCAGCGTTGCCGAGGAGGCGGATACGCAGTATTTT
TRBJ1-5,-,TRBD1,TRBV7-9,CASSSQDRDSNQPQHF,TGTGCCAGCAGCTCCCAAGACAGGGATAGCAATCAGCCCCAGCATTTT
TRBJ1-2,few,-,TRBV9,CASSGNGYTF,TGTGCCAGCAGTGGAAATGGCTACACCTTC
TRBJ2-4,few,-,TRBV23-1,CASSQVTGLAKNIQYF,TGCGCCAGCAGTCAAGTGACAGGACTAGCCAAAAACATTCAGTACTTC
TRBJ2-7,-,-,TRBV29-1,CSVEVPRDTSYEQYF,TGCAGCGTTGAAGTCCCCAGGGATACCTCCTACGAGCAGTACTTC
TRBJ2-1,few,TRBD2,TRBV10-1,CASSPTGLAGLNEQFF,TGCGCCAGCAGTCCAACGGGACTAGCGGGTCTCAATGAGCAGTTCTTC
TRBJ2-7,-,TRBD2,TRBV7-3,CASSAEASGIYEQYF,TGTGCCAGCAGCGCCGAGGCTAGCGGGATCTACGAGCAGTACTTC
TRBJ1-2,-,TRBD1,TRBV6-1,CASSEGNTGGYGYTF,TGTGCCAGCAGTGAAGGGAACACAGGGGGATATGGCTACACCTTC
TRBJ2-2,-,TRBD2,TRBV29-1,CSVPQAGAPTGELFF,TGCAGCGTACCTCAAGCGGGAGCCCCCACCGGGGAGCTGTTTTTT
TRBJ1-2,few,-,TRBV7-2,CASSPRTDGYTF,TGTGCCAGCAGCCCCCGCACGGATGGCTACACCTTC
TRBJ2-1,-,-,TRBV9,CASSPSGLANNEQFF,TGTGCCAGCAGCCCCAGCGGGCTCGCAAACAATGAGCAGTTCTTC
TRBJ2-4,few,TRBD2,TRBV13,CASSLTSGSWGIQYF,TGTGCCAGCAGCCTCACTAGCGGGAGCTGGGGCATTCAGTACTTC